Detailed here is one TCR beta chain. This sample was included in a study of blood T cell repertoires in COVID-19. The CDR3 runs to 14 residues. Germline loops: CDR1 SGHTA, CDR2 FQGNSA. V lost 2 bases, J lost 2 bases, and 10 bases lay in between. TCRdb keeps only in-frame clones here, not all; method: immunoSEQ multiplex PCR. Here the sample spans under 200,000 clones, around 84% being singletons. Material: peripheral blood. This receptor was identified in a woman older than 75 with COVID-19, enrolled during active disease. The chain has TRBV7-2 and TRBJ2-7; the D gene is possibly TRBD1 (5 bases). The DNA for the CDR3 is TGTGCCAGCAGCTTACTGACAGAAACCTACGAGCAGTACTTC. Translated, it gives CASSLLTETYEQYF.